This is a list of T cell receptor beta chains from one sample in a study of cytomegalovirus exposure and HLA in healthy donors. Clones were read by immunoSEQ multiplex PCR, and TCRdb kept only the in-frame ones, dropping some. The sample includes 85,000 to 95,000 clones, about 7.6% seen only once; the top ten take approximately 2.5%. Sequencing was done on a sample of PBMCs. The origin of the receptors is a man between 45 and 60 years old in good health and CMV-seronegative. Both conserved end residues are part of each CDR3. Fields, in order: D gene, V gene, J gene, CDR3 length, clone size, CDR3 protein, CDR3 DNA. D genes are given only for firm matches. Size is stated for part of the rows, as once, few or many counts, or as a class when the clone is expanded.

.	TRBV13	TRBJ2-1	14	few	CASSLGGRANEQFF	TGTGCCAGCAGTTTAGGGGGGAGGGCTAATGAGCAGTTCTTC
TRBD1	TRBV5-6	TRBJ1-4	14	.	CASSMGQHNEKLFF	TGTGCCAGCAGCATGGGACAGCACAATGAAAAACTGTTTTTT
.	TRBV30	TRBJ2-5	15	.	CAWSVISARQETQYF	TGTGCCTGGAGTGTAATTTCAGCGCGACAAGAGACCCAGTACTTC
.	TRBV7-7	TRBJ2-3	15	.	CASSFGGSPTDTQYF	TGTGCTAGCAGCTTTGGGGGGTCCCCCACAGATACGCAGTATTTT
.	TRBV6-1	TRBJ2-5	14	.	CASSESQGPKTQYF	TGTGCCAGCAGTGAAAGCCAGGGGCCGAAGACCCAGTACTTC
.	TRBV7-8	TRBJ2-3	15	few	CASSLAGDRADTQYF	TGTGCCAGCAGCTTAGCCGGGGATCGAGCAGATACGCAGTATTTT
TRBD2	TRBV4-3	TRBJ2-3	19	few	CASSQGVQWREAPTDTQYF	TGCGCCAGCAGCCAAGGGGTGCAGTGGCGGGAGGCCCCCACAGATACGCAGTATTTT
TRBD1	TRBV4-3	TRBJ2-1	16	.	CASSQDAGTGGIGQFF	TGCGCCAGCAGCCAAGATGCGGGGACAGGGGGGATTGGGCAGTTCTTC
TRBD1	TRBV29-1	TRBJ2-1	13	.	CSVGQGGLNEQFF	TGCAGCGTCGGACAGGGGGGTTTGAATGAGCAGTTCTTC
.	TRBV10-3	TRBJ2-6	17	few	CAISENRRGSGANVLTF	TGTGCCATCAGTGAGAACCGCCGGGGCTCTGGGGCCAACGTCCTGACTTTC
.	TRBV12-5	TRBJ2-2	13	.	CASGSHRGGELFF	TGTGCTAGTGGTTCACACCGGGGCGGGGAGCTGTTTTTT